These T cell receptor beta chains were read from a single sample in a study of blood T cell repertoires in COVID-19. Here immunoSEQ multiplex PCR was the method, and the copy in TCRdb shows in-frame clones only, minus some. This sample has roughly 100,000 clones; roughly 79% occur once, and the top ten carry about 9.4%. Sequencing was done on a sample of peripheral blood. These receptors originate from a man in his sixties or seventies with acute or convalescent COVID-19. Each CDR3 is given with its conserved first and last residue. A D gene is named only where the DNA matches it firmly. Expanded clones get a size class; other rows say once, few or many, or leave the size out.

TRBV18	TRBD2	TRBJ2-5	-	TGTGCCAGCTCACCACGCGAACTAGCGGAGACCCAGTACTTC	CASSPRELAETQYF
TRBV7-6	-	TRBJ1-1	-	TGTGCCAGCAGCTTAGCACAGGGCACTGAAGCTTTCTTT	CASSLAQGTEAFF
TRBV7-2	TRBD1	TRBJ1-1	-	TGTGCCAGCAGCTTAAGCAGGGGGCGCCCTGAAGCTTTCTTT	CASSLSRGRPEAFF
TRBV9	-	TRBJ2-7	-	TGTGCCAGCAGCGTAGGAGGGGACAACTACGAGCAGTACTTC	CASSVGGDNYEQYF
TRBV11-3	-	TRBJ1-1	-	TGTGCCAGCAGCTTCCGGACTGAAGCTTTCTTT	CASSFRTEAFF
TRBV18	TRBD2	TRBJ2-7	few	TGTGCCAGCTCAACGTCCTATAGCGGGACGACCTACGAGCAGTACTTC	CASSTSYSGTTYEQYF
TRBV19	-	TRBJ2-3	-	TGTGCCAGTAGTATCGGAAATTCAGGGGGGGATACGCAGTATTTT	CASSIGNSGGDTQYF
TRBV28	TRBD2	TRBJ2-7	-	TGTGCCAGCGGGCCAGCGGGGACCTACGAGCAGTACTTC	CASGPAGTYEQYF
TRBV10-3	-	TRBJ1-2	few	TGTGCCATCAGTGACCTGGGTGGCGGTGGCTACACCTTC	CAISDLGGGGYTF
TRBV7-6	TRBD2	TRBJ2-1	-	TGTGCCAGCAGCCGTCAGGCTAGCGGTTCCTTCAATGAGCAGTTCTTC	CASSRQASGSFNEQFF
TRBV7-6	-	TRBJ2-5	-	TGTGCCAGCAGCTTGCGGGACAGCCAAGAGACCCAGTACTTC	CASSLRDSQETQYF
TRBV2	-	TRBJ1-1	once	TGTGCCAGCAGCGCTCGGGGGAGAAACACTGAAGCTTTCTTT	CASSARGRNTEAFF
TRBV19	TRBD1	TRBJ1-4	-	TGTGCCAGTAGCCAGGACAGGGGTCAGGAAAAACTGTTTTTT	CASSQDRGQEKLFF
TRBV19	TRBD1	TRBJ1-5	-	TGTGCCAGTAGTATTCGAACAGGGGGGAACAATCAGCCCCAGCATTTT	CASSIRTGGNNQPQHF
TRBV12-3/TRBV12-4	-	TRBJ2-3	-	TGTGCCAGCAGTCGAAGGGAGGCAGATACGCAGTATTTT	CASSRREADTQYF
TRBV9	TRBD1	TRBJ2-3	few	TGTGCCAGCAGCGCGGGACAGGGGACAGATACGCAGTATTTT	CASSAGQGTDTQYF
TRBV7-3	-	TRBJ1-1	-	TGTGCCAGCAGCTTAAGACAGAACACTGAAGCTTTCTTT	CASSLRQNTEAFF
TRBV18	TRBD2	TRBJ2-2	-	TGTGCCAGCTCACCTGGACTAGCGAAGAACACCGGGGAGCTGTTTTTT	CASSPGLAKNTGELFF
TRBV18	TRBD1	TRBJ1-1	-	TGTGCCAGCTCACCAAACCGACAGGGGAAGGAAGCTTTCTTT	CASSPNRQGKEAFF
TRBV7-9	-	TRBJ1-1	-	TGTGCCAGCAGCGCGGGTCTTGGAGCTTTCTTT	CASSAGLGAFF
TRBV19	-	TRBJ2-2	-	TGTGCCAGTAGTAATGTTCAGGGTATCGCCGGGGAGCTGTTTTTT	CASSNVQGIAGELFF
TRBV5-4	-	TRBJ2-5	-	TGTGCCAGCCGACCGGGGAAAGGGCCAGGTTTGGAGACCCAGTACTTC	CASRPGKGPGLETQYF
TRBV30	TRBD1	TRBJ1-2	few	TGTGCCTGGAGGTACCCGGGACAGGGTGTAGAAACCTTC	CAWRYPGQGVETF
TRBV3-1/TRBV3-2	TRBD1	TRBJ1-4	once	TGTGCCAGCAGGGAGGGGGCGCGCGGGTCTGAAAAACTGTTTTTT	CASREGARGSEKLFF
TRBV19	TRBD2	TRBJ2-2	-	TGTGCCAGTAGCGGACTAGCTAACACCGGGGAGCTGTTTTTT	CASSGLANTGELFF
TRBV30	-	TRBJ1-4	-	TGTGCCTGGAGCCCGAATGAAAAACTGTTTTTT	CAWSPNEKLFF
TRBV25-1	TRBD2	TRBJ2-1	-	TGTGCCAGCCTACCCGGGGGGGTCTACAATGAGCAGTTCTTC	CASLPGGVYNEQFF
TRBV18	TRBD1	TRBJ1-3	once	TGTGCCAGCTCACCACCGGGGACAGCCACTGGAAACACCATATATTTT	CASSPPGTATGNTIYF
TRBV9	TRBD1	TRBJ1-4	-	TGTGCCAGCAGTTCAAGTGGGACAGGACTGTTTTTT	CASSSSGTGLFF
TRBV29-1	TRBD1	TRBJ1-5	once	TGCAGCGTTGGACAGGGCAGCAATCAGCCCCAGCATTTT	CSVGQGSNQPQHF
TRBV19	-	TRBJ1-6	-	TGTGCCAGTAGTATCGCCGTAGGCGGAGACTATAATTCACCCCTCCACTTT	CASSIAVGGDYNSPLHF
TRBV7-7	-	TRBJ2-2	-	TGTGCTAGCAGCTTAGCTTCCGTATACACCGGGGAGCTGTTTTTT	CASSLASVYTGELFF
TRBV4-3	TRBD2	TRBJ2-7	-	TGCGCCAGCAGCCAAGATCAGACTAGCGGGAGCGAGCAGTACTTC	CASSQDQTSGSEQYF
TRBV11-2	TRBD1	TRBJ1-3	many	TGTGCCAGCAGCTTTTCCCTGGCCAGGGGGCCTGGAAACACCATATATTTT	CASSFSLARGPGNTIYF
TRBV5-1	TRBD2	TRBJ2-7	-	TGCGCCAGCAGCCCTAAAAACCGGGGGGGTTACGAGCAGTACTTC	CASSPKNRGGYEQYF
TRBV5-6	-	TRBJ2-5	-	TGTGCCAGCGAAAAAATCCGGGGGGCAGTCGGGGAGACCCAGTACTTC	CASEKIRGAVGETQYF
TRBV9	TRBD2	TRBJ2-5	-	TGTGCCAGCAGCGAGGGACTAGCGGGAGTCGGGGAGACCCAGTACTTC	CASSEGLAGVGETQYF
TRBV7-9	-	TRBJ1-1	-	TGTGCCAGCAGCTTAGGTTTCGGGGACTCGAACACTGAAGCTTTCTTT	CASSLGFGDSNTEAFF
TRBV21-1	-	TRBJ1-1	-	TGTGCCAGCAGCAACCGGCTTGGGCTGGGGAACACTGAAGCTTTCTTT	CASSNRLGLGNTEAFF
TRBV9	TRBD1	TRBJ1-2	-	TGTGCCAGCAGCGCCGGACAGGCGATGTACTATGGCTACACCTTC	CASSAGQAMYYGYTF
TRBV5-1	-	TRBJ1-5	-	TGCGCCAGCAGCTTGGAGGGGACATCAGGGCCCCAGCATTTT	CASSLEGTSGPQHF
TRBV7-8	TRBD1	TRBJ2-3	-	TGTGCCAGCAGCTTGGGACAGGCAAACATAAGGGGTACGCAGTATTTT	CASSLGQANIRGTQYF
TRBV29-1	-	TRBJ1-5	-	TGCAGCGTCACCGGGACAAATAGCAATCAGCCCCAGCATTTT	CSVTGTNSNQPQHF
TRBV28	-	TRBJ1-6	-	TGTGCCAGCAGATTACAGGTCAACAATTCACCCCTCCACTTT	CASRLQVNNSPLHF
TRBV5-5	-	TRBJ1-3	-	TGTGCCAGCAGCTCCCAGGGGCAACGCTTCTCTGGAAACACCATATATTTT	CASSSQGQRFSGNTIYF
TRBV9	-	TRBJ1-6	-	TGTGCCAGCAGCGTAGAAGACATGTATAATTCACCCCTCCACTTT	CASSVEDMYNSPLHF
TRBV7-6	-	TRBJ1-1	-	TGTGCCAGCAGCTTAACTGCAGGGCCGAACACTGAAGCTTTCTTT	CASSLTAGPNTEAFF
TRBV29-1	-	TRBJ1-1	-	TGCAGCGTTGAAGTGCAGGAGAACACTGAAGCTTTCTTT	CSVEVQENTEAFF
TRBV18	TRBD1	TRBJ1-3	-	TGTGCCAGCTCATCTTCCGGGACAGGCTCTGGAAACACCATATATTTT	CASSSSGTGSGNTIYF
TRBV5-1	TRBD1	TRBJ1-2	few	TGCGCCAGCACCGCCCTTTCGGGACAGGGGCCAGGCTACACCTTC	CASTALSGQGPGYTF